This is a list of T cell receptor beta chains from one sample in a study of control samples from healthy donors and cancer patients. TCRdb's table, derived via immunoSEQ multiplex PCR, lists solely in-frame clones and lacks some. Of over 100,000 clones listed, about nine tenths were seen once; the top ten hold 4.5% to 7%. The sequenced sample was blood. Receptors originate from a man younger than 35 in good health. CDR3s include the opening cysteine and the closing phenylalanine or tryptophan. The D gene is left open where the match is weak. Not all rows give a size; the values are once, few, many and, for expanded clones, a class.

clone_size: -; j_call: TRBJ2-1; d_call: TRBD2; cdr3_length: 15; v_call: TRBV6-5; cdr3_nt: TGTGCCAGCAAAACTAGCGGGGGGACCTACAATGAGCAGTTCTTC; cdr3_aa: CASKTSGGTYNEQFF
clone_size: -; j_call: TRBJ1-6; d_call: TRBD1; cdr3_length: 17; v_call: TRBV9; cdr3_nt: TGTGCCAGCAGCCCGAAGGAGGGGGCGTTTCGTAATTCACCCCTCCACTTT; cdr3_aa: CASSPKEGAFRNSPLHF
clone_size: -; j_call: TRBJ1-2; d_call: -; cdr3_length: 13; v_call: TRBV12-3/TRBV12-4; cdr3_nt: TGTGCCAGCAGTTTAGTACTCCGGAATGGCTACACCTTC; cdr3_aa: CASSLVLRNGYTF
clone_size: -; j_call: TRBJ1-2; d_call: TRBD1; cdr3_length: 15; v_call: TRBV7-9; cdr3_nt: TGTGCCAGCGGCCAAAGCGGACAGGTGAACTATGGCTACACCTTC; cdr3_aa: CASGQSGQVNYGYTF
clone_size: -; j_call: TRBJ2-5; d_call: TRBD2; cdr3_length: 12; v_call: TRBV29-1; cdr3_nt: TGCAGCGTTGAAACGCGGCGGGGGGCCCAGTACTTC; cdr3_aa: CSVETRRGAQYF
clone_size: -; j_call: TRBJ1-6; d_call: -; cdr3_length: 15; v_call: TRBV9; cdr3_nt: TGTGCCAGCAGCGTAGATGCAGGGGTTGGTTCACCCCTCCACTTT; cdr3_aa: CASSVDAGVGSPLHF
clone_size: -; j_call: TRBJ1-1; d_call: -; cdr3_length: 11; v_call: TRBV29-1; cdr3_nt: TGCAGCCTTGACAGTCCCCTGGGGGCTTTCTTT; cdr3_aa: CSLDSPLGAFF
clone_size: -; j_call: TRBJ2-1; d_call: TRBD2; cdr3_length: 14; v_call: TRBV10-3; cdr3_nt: TGTGCCTCCCGGGATAGCGGGCCTTCACGGGAGCAGTTCTTC; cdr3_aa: CASRDSGPSREQFF
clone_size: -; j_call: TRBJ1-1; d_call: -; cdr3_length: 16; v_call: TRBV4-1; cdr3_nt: TGCGCCAGCAGCCAAGGCTATCTGGGCATGAACACTGAAGCTTTCTTT; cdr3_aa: CASSQGYLGMNTEAFF
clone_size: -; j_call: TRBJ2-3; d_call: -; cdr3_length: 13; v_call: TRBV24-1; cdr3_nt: TGTGCCACCAGTGTAACAGGCACAGATACGCAGTATTTT; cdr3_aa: CATSVTGTDTQYF
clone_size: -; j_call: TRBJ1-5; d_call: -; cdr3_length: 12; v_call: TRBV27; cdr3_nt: TGTGCCAGCAGTGCTTATAATCAGCCCCAGCATTTT; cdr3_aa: CASSAYNQPQHF
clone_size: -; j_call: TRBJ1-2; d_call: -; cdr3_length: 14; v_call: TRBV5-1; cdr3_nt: TGCGCCAGCAGCCCGAACAGGGAGGACTATGGCTACACCTTC; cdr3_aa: CASSPNREDYGYTF
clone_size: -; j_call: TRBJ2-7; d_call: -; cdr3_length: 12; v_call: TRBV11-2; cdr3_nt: TGTGCCAGCAGCTTTCGGGACTACGAGCAGTACTTC; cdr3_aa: CASSFRDYEQYF
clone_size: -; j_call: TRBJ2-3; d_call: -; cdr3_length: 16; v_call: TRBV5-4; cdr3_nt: TGTGCCAGCACCCGGGGCTCCGACGTCCGCACAGATACGCAGTATTTT; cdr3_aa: CASTRGSDVRTDTQYF
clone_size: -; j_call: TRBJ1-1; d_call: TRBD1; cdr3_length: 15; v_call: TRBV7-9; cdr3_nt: TGTGCCAGCAGCCCTCAGACAGGGCGAAACACTGAAGCTTTCTTT; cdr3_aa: CASSPQTGRNTEAFF
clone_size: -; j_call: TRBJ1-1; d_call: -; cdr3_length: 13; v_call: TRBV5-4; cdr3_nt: TGTGCCAGCAGTCGGGGGGGTTACACTGAAGCTTTCTTT; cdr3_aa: CASSRGGYTEAFF
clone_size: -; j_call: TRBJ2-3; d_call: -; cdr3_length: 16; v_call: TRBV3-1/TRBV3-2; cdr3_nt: TGTGCCAGCAGCCCCCGTTGGGGGGGGGCCACAGATACGCAGTATTTT; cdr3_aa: CASSPRWGGATDTQYF
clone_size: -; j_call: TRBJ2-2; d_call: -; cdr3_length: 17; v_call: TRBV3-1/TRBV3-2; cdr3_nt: TGTGCCAGCAGCCAAGCGGGATTATTGGGGTACACCGGGGAGCTGTTTTTT; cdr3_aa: CASSQAGLLGYTGELFF
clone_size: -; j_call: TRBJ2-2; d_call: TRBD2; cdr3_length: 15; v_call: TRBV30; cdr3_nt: TGTGCCTGGAAGGTGCTAGCGGGGGCCCCCGGGGAGCTGTTTTTT; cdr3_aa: CAWKVLAGAPGELFF
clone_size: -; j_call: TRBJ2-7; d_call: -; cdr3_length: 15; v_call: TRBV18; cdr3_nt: TGTGCCAGCTCACCACCGGGACGGGAAAGGGTCGAGCAGTACTTC; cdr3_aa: CASSPPGRERVEQYF
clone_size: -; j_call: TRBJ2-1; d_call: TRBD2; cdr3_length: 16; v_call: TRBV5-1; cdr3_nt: TGCGCCAGCAGCCGCCCTTTGGCTAGCGGAACCAATGAGCAGTTCTTC; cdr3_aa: CASSRPLASGTNEQFF
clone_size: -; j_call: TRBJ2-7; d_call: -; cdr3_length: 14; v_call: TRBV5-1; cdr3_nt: TGCGCCAGCAGCTTAGGTAACGGGGCCTACGAGCAGTACTTC; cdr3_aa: CASSLGNGAYEQYF
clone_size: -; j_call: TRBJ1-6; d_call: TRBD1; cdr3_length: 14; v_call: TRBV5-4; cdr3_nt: TGTGCCAGCAGCACAGGGGTCGATAATTCACCCCTCCACTTT; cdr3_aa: CASSTGVDNSPLHF
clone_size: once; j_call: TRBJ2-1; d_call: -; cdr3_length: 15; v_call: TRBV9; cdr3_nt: TGTGCCAGCAGCGCATCGGACCCTATCTTCAATGAGCAGTTCTTC; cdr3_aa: CASSASDPIFNEQFF
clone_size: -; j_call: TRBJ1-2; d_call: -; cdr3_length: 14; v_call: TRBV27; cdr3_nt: TGTGCCAGCAGTTTATCGTGGGAGAACTATGGCTACACCTTC; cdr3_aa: CASSLSWENYGYTF